This TCR beta chain was captured in a study of regulatory T cells in long-lasting Graves disease. Study observations and caveats: There was favoring of TRBV28, TRBJ1-2 and TRBJ2-5 in persistent disease. New patients shared fewer public clonotypes (approximately 970) than persistent patients did (around 2,900).

Specified time point: newly diagnosed GD, antithyroid drugs for less than 3 months. Isolated PBMC RNA provided the starting material for the TCR library. This clonotype was picked up a small number of times. Its antigen remains unidentified. CDR1 is SGHAT and CDR2 is FQDESV in the germline V gene (reference sequence). The V gene end was trimmed by 2 bases and the J gene end by 0 bases; junction bases not matched to a gene: 4. The CDR3 has 17 amino acids. The authors built TCR beta libraries using iRepertoire HTBI primers and Arm-PCR of CDR3 regions. TCRdb reprocessed the multiplex PCR reads via MiXCR and lists one record per CDR3 protein. The repertoire has fewer than 550,000 distinct CDR3 sequences, 16% of them found once; the top ten carry around 23%. These data were also filed under a second study, of T cells in Graves' hyperthyroidism and ophthalmopathy. In that study: Hyperthyroidism, newly diagnosed and lasting under 2 months, affected patients aged 18 to 65. Patients with ophthalmopathy were separated from those with stable hyperthyroidism by a 13 V-J model.

The sample here was peripheral blood mononuclear cells (PBMCs), taken at new diagnosis, from a patient treated with antithyroid drugs. This sequence joins TRBV11-1 and TRBJ2-2; 9 nucleotides line up with TRBD1. The TCR originated in a woman younger than 30 with Graves disease. CDR3 nucleotide sequence: TGTGCCAGCAGCTTAACTACAGGGGGCGCGAACACCGGGGAGCTGTTTTTT. The encoded protein is CASSLTTGGANTGELFF.